This T cell receptor beta chain was profiled in a study of PD-1 blockade in classical Hodgkin lymphoma. Time point noted: cycle 4 day 1 (C4D1), after 6 weeks of nivolumab. Every patient was affected by relapse after autologous stem cell transplantation, while exposure to brentuximab vedotin was not uniform. TCRdb keeps only in-frame clones here, not all; method: immunoSEQ multiplex PCR. The table has about 93,000 clones, around 78% seen once. Germline-derived CDR1 and CDR2 are KGHSH and LQKENI. The CDR3 is made up of 15 amino acids. V was cut by 6 bases and J by 7 bases, with 19 bases left in between.

The J gene is TRBJ1-5, the V gene TRBV18; possibly TRBD1 for D (5 bases). The receptor comes from a human donor with classical Hodgkin lymphoma. The material was peripheral blood mononuclear cells (PBMCs), obtained before the fourth cycle of nivolumab. This CDR3 reads CASSAGTTGTQPQHF. CDR3 bases: TGTGCCAGCTCGGCAGGGACTACGGGAACGCAGCCCCAGCATTTT. The full variable domain, rest sourced from reference TRBV18 and TRBJ1-5, is NAGVMQNPRHLVRRRGQEARLRCSPMKGHSHVYWYRQLPEEGLKFMVYLQKENIIDESGMPKERFSAEFPKEGPSILRIQQVVRGDSAAYFCASSAGTTGTQPQHFGDGTRLSIL.